What follows describes a single T cell receptor (beta chain). The antigen is unknown. These data are taken from a study of beta chain features in type 1 diabetes. Study-level points and caveats: Across all four CD4+ subsets, people with type 1 diabetes showed modestly shorter TCRB CDR3s.

cDNA synthesis used the whole RNA isolate, giving expressed TCRB sequences. This table comes from immunoSEQ multiplex PCR, and its TCRdb copy is limited to in-frame clones, with some not included. The data show approximately 160,000 clones, 7% to 10% seen once. This clonotype was obtained from a woman younger than 35 in good health. The sample taken for sequencing was central memory CD4+ T cells from blood.

The CDR3 reads CASSQGLATEETQYF. DNA of the CDR3: TGTGCCAGCAGCCAAGGATTAGCGACGGAAGAGACCCAGTACTTC. The chain links TRBV4-2 to TRBJ2-5, with D possibly TRBD2 on 5 matching bases. Germline CDR1 and CDR2: LGHNA and YNFKEQ. The CDR3 is 15 amino acids. Trimming took off 1 base at V and 3 bases at J, with 12 bases between the two ends.